Presented here are 26 T cell receptor beta chains from one specimen sequenced in a study of cytomegalovirus exposure and HLA in healthy donors. In the PCR, 60 Vbeta and 13 Jbeta primers were used. Clones were sequenced by immunoSEQ multiplex PCR, and TCRdb holds only the in-frame ones, with some missing. Of about 89,000 clones in the sample, 85% were seen once. What was sequenced was PBMCs. These receptors were obtained from a man in his forties in good health and CMV-seropositive.

This chain joins TRBV4-1 and TRBJ2-5; TRBD2 agrees at 9 bases. V lost 0 bases to trimming and J lost 1 base; unmatched junction nucleotides: 6. The germline gives CDR1 MGHRA, CDR2 YSYEKL. The CDR3 spans 17 residues. The CDR3 reads CASSQDRASGAQETQYF. In DNA form, the CDR3 reads TGCGCCAGCAGCCAAGATAGGGCTAGCGGGGCCCAAGAGACCCAGTACTTC.

The chain employs TRBV19 and TRBJ2-3, with D possibly TRBD2 on 7 matching bases. The ends were cut back, 2 bases at V and 5 bases at J, with 17 bases in the middle. The CDR3 totals 16 residues. CDR1 and CDR2 from the germline V gene are LNHDA and SQIVND (reference sequence). The DNA of the CDR3 is TGTGCCAGTAGTATAAGGGTTCGGGGGGCCGTAGATACGCAGTATTTT. It yields the protein CASSIRVRGAVDTQYF.

This clone showed up just a few times. This chain connects TRBV19 to TRBJ1-2; 7 bases are a match to TRBD1. This CDR3 spans 12 amino acids. V lost 5 bases, J lost 7 bases, and 4 bases stayed unmatched. Germline CDR1 is LNHDA and CDR2 is SQIVND (reference sequence). CDR3 sequence (DNA): TGTGCCAGTAGTGCCCACAGGGGTGGCTACACCTTC. As protein: CASSAHRGGYTF.

The chain couples TRBV9 to TRBJ2-3; perhaps TRBD2 as D (7 bases). V was trimmed by 0 bases and J by 9 bases, leaving 14 bases between them. There are 14 residues in the CDR3. Per germline, CDR1 SGDLS and CDR2 YYNGEE. CDR3 region: CASSVDTGRGTQYF. Written as DNA, the CDR3 is TGTGCCAGCAGCGTAGATACAGGGAGGGGGACGCAGTATTTT.

V usage is TRBV7-3 and J usage is TRBJ2-3, with 11 bases fitting TRBD1. The germline V gene encodes CDR1 SGHTA and CDR2 FQGTGA. This CDR3 is built from 16 residues. V dropped 4 bases and J dropped 4; count of bases not matched to a gene: 7. The CDR3, as DNA: TGTGCCAGCAGCTCCCCCACGGACAGGGGGCCAGATACGCAGTATTTT. Translating it yields CASSSPTDRGPDTQYF.

V is TRBV7-6 and J is TRBJ1-4; 7 nucleotides line up with TRBD1. The CDR3 has 15 amino acids. The germline V gene has CDR1 SGHVS and CDR2 FNYEAQ. Trimming took 5 bases from V and 5 from J; bases not matched to a gene: 8. CDR3 sequence reads: CASSQGGRSNEKLFF. DNA for the CDR3: TGTGCCAGCAGCCAGGGGGGACGGTCGAATGAAAAACTGTTTTTT.

The rearrangement joins TRBV5-1 to TRBJ2-7, with 13 bases matching TRBD2. Germline V lookup: CDR1 SGHRS, CDR2 YFSETQ. With V trimmed by 4 bases and J by 4 bases, 11 bases remained unmatched. This CDR3 spans 17 amino acids. The CDR3 spells CASSLDSTSGRIYEQYF. CDR3 coding DNA: TGCGCCAGCAGCCTGGACTCGACTAGCGGGAGGATATACGAGCAGTACTTC.

The chain has TRBV20-1 and TRBJ2-7; D unclear. The V end lost 6 bases, the J end lost 5 bases, and 11 bases lay between the germline ends. Germline CDR1 and CDR2: DFQATT and SNEGSKA (reference sequence). The CDR3 contains 11 residues. The CDR3 DNA reads TGCAGTGCCAAGTCGGTGCACGAGCAGTACTTC. Translated: CSAKSVHEQYF.

This clone was picked up one time. The chain uses TRBV30 and TRBJ1-5; D is unclear. Germline lookup yields CDR1 GTSNPN and CDR2 SVGIG (reference sequence). The CDR3 has 9 residues. Trimming stripped 8 bases from V and 4 bases from J, with 3 bases between. The CDR3 reads CAPNQPQHF. DNA for the CDR3: TGTGCCCCGAATCAGCCCCAGCATTTT.

The CDR3 DNA is TGTGCCAGCAGCCGTTCGGGACAGGGTCGATATGGCTACACCTTC. This codes for CASSRSGQGRYGYTF. This rearrangement joins TRBV7-9 to TRBJ1-2, with TRBD1 matching over 9 bases. CDR1 SEHNR and CDR2 FQNEAQ come from the germline V gene (reference sequence). The J segment lost 5 bases and the V segment lost 5 bases, leaving 9 bases of the junction unmatched. This CDR3 comprises 15 residues. Using reference TRBV7-9 and TRBJ1-2 for the parts outside the CDR3, the full variable domain is DTGVSQNPRHKITKRGQNVTFRCDPISEHNRLYWYRQTLGQGPEFLTYFQNEAQLEKSRLLSDRFSAERPKGSFSTLEIQRTEQGDSAMYLCASSRSGQGRYGYTFGSGTRLTVV.

The chain uses TRBV7-2 and TRBJ2-7; 9 bases line up with TRBD2. Germline lookup yields CDR1 SGHTA and CDR2 FQGNSA. This CDR3 comprises 18 residues. J was trimmed by 0 bases and V by 5 bases; bases with no gene match: 14. CDR3 DNA sequence: TGTGCCAGCAGCCCCTGGGGTAGCGGGAGCGCGTTCTCCTACGAGCAGTACTTC. Its translation is CASSPWGSGSAFSYEQYF.

The V call is TRBV6-5, the J call TRBJ2-5, with 10 bases lining up with TRBD2. Germline V lookup: CDR1 MNHEY, CDR2 SVGAGI. J gave up 2 bases and V 4 bases, and 4 bases lay outside the gene matches. The CDR3 is 15 residues long. In DNA, the CDR3 is TGTGCCAGCAGTTCCTCACTAGCGGGGCAAGAGACCCAGTACTTC. The encoded protein is CASSSSLAGQETQYF.

The V gene is TRBV27, the J gene TRBJ2-5, with TRBD1 matching over 7 bases. CDR3 length equals 13 residues. From germline, CDR1 is MNHEY and CDR2 SMNVEV (reference sequence). The ends lost 5 bases at V and 2 bases at J; junction bases unmatched: 2. The CDR3 spells CASSDREQETQYF. The CDR3 nucleotides are TGTGCCAGCAGTGACAGGGAGCAAGAGACCCAGTACTTC.

The rearrangement links TRBV6-6 to TRBJ2-5; tentatively, D is TRBD1 (5 bases). The tail of the sequence fits TRBJ2-7 better, so the J call may be wrong. The CDR3 extends over 14 amino acids. In germline, CDR1 is MNHNY, CDR2 SVGAGI (reference sequence). DNA for the CDR3: TGTGCCAGCAGTTACTCCGACAGATGGTACGAGCAGTACTTC. Translation: CASSYSDRWYEQYF.

This clone is medium-sized. The rearrangement links TRBV28 to TRBJ1-2; tentatively, D is TRBD1 (6 bases). V was pared by 3 bases and J by 6 bases, with 8 bases between. Germline V lookup: CDR1 MDHEN, CDR2 SYDVKM. The CDR3 length is 12 residues. CDR3 nucleotide sequence: TGTGCCAGCAGTTTGTGGGGGCATGGCTACACCTTC. Translating it yields CASSLWGHGYTF.

V usage is TRBV19 and J usage is TRBJ2-7; 8 bases line up with TRBD2. Trimming took 5 bases from V and 7 from J; bases not matched to a gene: 19. The CDR3 totals 17 residues. Germline V gene sequence: CDR1 LNHDA, CDR2 SQIVND (reference sequence). This chain's CDR3 is CASSLGSSGPPSQEQYF. CDR3 bases: TGTGCCAGTAGTCTGGGGTCTAGCGGGCCACCTTCTCAGGAGCAGTACTTC.

The chain couples TRBV28 to TRBJ1-5, with D unclear. Looked up from germline, CDR1 is MDHEN and CDR2 is SYDVKM. There are 15 residues in the CDR3. With 2 bases removed from V and 2 bases from J, the gap between germline ends came to 10 bases. Here the CDR3 reads CASSLGLGGNQPQHF. As DNA, the CDR3 is TGTGCCAGCAGTTTAGGCCTAGGCGGCAATCAGCCCCAGCATTTT.

This clone was seen only once. The chain joins TRBV7-6 to TRBJ1-4; TRBD1 matches 9 bases. Germline CDR1 and CDR2: SGHVS and FNYEAQ. This CDR3 spans 14 amino acids. The V gene end was trimmed by 6 bases and the J gene end by 8 bases; junction bases not matched to a gene: 7. The CDR3 is CASRPGTGSEKLFF. As DNA, the CDR3 is TGTGCCAGCAGGCCCGGGACAGGGTCGGAAAAACTGTTTTTT.

The chain recombines TRBV6-5 with TRBJ1-5; possibly TRBD1 for D (6 bases). The CDR3 is made up of 14 amino acids. Per the germline V gene, CDR1 is MNHEY and CDR2 is SVGAGI. Between the trimmed V and J ends, which lost 4 bases and 3 bases, there was a span of 10 bases. In DNA, the CDR3 is TGTGCCAGCAGTTCCACAGGGACCAATCAGCCCCAGCATTTT. As protein: CASSSTGTNQPQHF.

The chain carries TRBV6-1 and TRBJ2-5, with TRBD2 matching over 12 bases. The CDR3 sequence is 15 residues long. The germline V gene encodes CDR1 MNHNS and CDR2 SASEGT. Unmatched junction bases numbered 7, after V lost 6 bases and J lost 5 bases. Written as DNA, the CDR3 is TGTGCCAGCAGCTCTAGCGGGGGGGCGCGGGAGACCCAGTACTTC. Protein: CASSSSGGARETQYF.

In this sample, this clone turned up a few times. This chain joins TRBV6-1 and TRBJ2-7, with 9 bases fitting TRBD2. CDR3 length: 14 residues. The germline V gene encodes CDR1 MNHNS and CDR2 SASEGT. Trimming removed 5 bases from V and 6 bases from J; junction bases left unmatched: 8. The CDR3 here is CASSISGSRPEQYF. The CDR3, as DNA: TGTGCCAGCAGTATTAGCGGGAGTCGGCCCGAGCAGTACTTC.

The chain combines TRBV9 with TRBJ2-3; TRBD2 agrees at 14 bases. V was pared by 3 bases and J by 5 bases, with 5 bases of the junction left unmatched. The CDR3 loop spans 16 amino acids. Germline CDR1 SGDLS, CDR2 YYNGEE. The DNA for the CDR3 is TGTGCCAGCAGCGCAGGACTAGCGGGGGGAATAGATACGCAGTATTTT. Residues: CASSAGLAGGIDTQYF.

This chain joins TRBV4-1 and TRBJ2-7; D possibly corresponds to TRBD1 (6 bases). CDR1 is MGHRA and CDR2 is YSYEKL in the germline V gene. Trimming removed 1 base at V and 3 bases at J, with 10 bases between. This CDR3 contains 14 residues. The CDR3 region has the DNA TGCGCCAGCAGCCAAGTAGGGGGTTACTACGAGCAGTACTTC. It is translated as CASSQVGGYYEQYF.

J is TRBJ2-1 and V is TRBV19, with D perhaps TRBD1 (5 bases). Germline lookup yields CDR1 LNHDA and CDR2 SQIVND (reference sequence). This CDR3 has 16 amino acids. Deletions cut 0 bases from V and 6 bases from J, with 15 bases between. The CDR3 is CASSIEGRAGSNEQFF. In DNA form, the CDR3 reads TGTGCCAGTAGTATAGAAGGCAGGGCCGGCTCCAATGAGCAGTTCTTC.

The V gene is TRBV7-2, the J gene TRBJ2-7, with D uncertain. This CDR3 has 14 residues. CDR1 and CDR2 from the germline V gene are SGHTA and FQGNSA. Between the trimmed V and J ends, which lost 1 base and 1 base, there was a span of 8 bases. The CDR3 loop reads CASSLGLGSYEQYF. CDR3 coding DNA: TGTGCCAGCAGCTTAGGACTGGGTTCCTACGAGCAGTACTTC.

V usage is TRBV28 and J usage is TRBJ2-4, with a possible D match to TRBD2 (6 bases). Germline V gene lookup returns CDR1 MDHEN and CDR2 SYDVKM. The CDR3 is 16 amino acids. With 8 bases removed from V and 0 bases from J, the gap between germline ends came to 17 bases. The CDR3 loop is CASAIRGKGAKNIQYF. CDR3 DNA: TGTGCCAGCGCCATTCGCGGGAAGGGAGCCAAAAACATTCAGTACTTC.